These 7 T cell receptor beta chains were all obtained from the same sample, sequenced in a study of cytomegalovirus exposure and HLA in healthy donors. The study ran its PCR with 60 Vbeta and 13 Jbeta primers. The data were produced by immunoSEQ multiplex PCR, yet TCRdb's version contains in-frame clones alone and is incomplete. The table lists about 120,000 clones, about 85% of them singletons, with approximately 4% in the top ten. The sample comprised PBMCs. The source is a man younger than 30 in good health and CMV-seropositive.

The chain has TRBV9 and TRBJ1-6; D remains ambiguous. Germline V gene sequence: CDR1 SGDLS, CDR2 YYNGEE. This CDR3 has 15 residues. V gave up 2 bases and J gave up 6 bases, with 12 bases separating them. The CDR3 is CASSVTAGPNSPLHF. In DNA form, the CDR3 reads TGTGCCAGCAGCGTTACTGCGGGCCCTAATTCACCCCTCCACTTT.

V gene TRBV19 combines with J gene TRBJ1-4, with TRBD1 identical over 7 bases. J was trimmed by 6 bases and V by 5 bases; bases with no gene match: 6. Germline loops: CDR1 LNHDA, CDR2 SQIVND (reference sequence). CDR3 length equals 14 residues. CDR3 DNA sequence: TGTGCCAGTAGTCTCATGGGACAGTATGAAAAACTGTTTTTT. Its translation is CASSLMGQYEKLFF.

The gene calls are TRBV7-6 and TRBJ1-2; no definite D call. The V gene's germline CDR1 is SGHVS and CDR2 FNYEAQ. Trimming shortened V by 4 bases and J by 2 bases, and 8 bases separated the two germline ends. The CDR3 runs to 13 residues. The CDR3 DNA reads TGTGCCAGCAGCTCCGACATAAACTATGGCTACACCTTC. This codes for CASSSDINYGYTF. Variable domain in full (rest from reference TRBV7-6 and TRBJ1-2): GAGVSQSPRYKVTKRGQDVALRCDPISGHVSLYWYRQALGQGPEFLTYFNYEAQQDKSGLPNDRFSAERPEGSISTLTIQRTEQRDSAMYRCASSSDINYGYTFGSGTRLTVV.

J is TRBJ2-2 and V is TRBV15; TRBD1 aligns across 10 bases. V lost 5 bases to trimming and J lost 2 bases; unmatched junction nucleotides: 2. CDR3 size: 15 residues. Germline CDR1 is LNHNV and CDR2 is YYDKDF (reference sequence). The CDR3 sequence: CATSGDRGNTGELFF. The CDR3 bases are TGTGCCACCAGCGGGGACAGGGGAAACACCGGGGAGCTGTTTTTT.

The sample holds one count of this clone. This chain joins TRBV4-3 and TRBJ1-2; tentative D call: TRBD1 (6 bases). Trimming pared 1 base from V and 4 bases from J, leaving 13 bases between. This CDR3 has 15 amino acids. CDR1 LGHNA and CDR2 YSLEER come from the germline V gene. CDR3 sequence (DNA): TGCGCCAGCAGCCAAGGGGTTCAGGGGACCTATGGCTACACCTTC. Translation: CASSQGVQGTYGYTF.

CDR3 sequence reads: CASSLGGQGPLQYF. For the CDR3, the DNA is TGTGCCAGCAGCTTAGGGGGACAGGGGCCGTTGCAGTACTTC. The genes are TRBV7-9 and TRBJ2-7; 10 bases line up with TRBD1. The CDR3 length is 14 residues. Germline values: CDR1 SEHNR, CDR2 FQNEAQ (reference sequence). The ends lost 1 base at V and 9 bases at J; junction bases unmatched: 6. The variable domain in full, with the rest retrieved from reference TRBV7-9 and TRBJ2-7, is DTGVSQNPRHKITKRGQNVTFRCDPISEHNRLYWYRQTLGQGPEFLTYFQNEAQLEKSRLLSDRFSAERPKGSFSTLEIQRTEQGDSAMYLCASSLGGQGPLQYFGPGTRLTVT.

V gene TRBV11-1 combines with J gene TRBJ1-1, with 8 bases aligning to TRBD1. CDR3 length: 13 amino acids. Germline lookup yields CDR1 SGHAT and CDR2 FQDESV (reference sequence). With V trimmed by 4 bases and J by 3 bases, 1 base remained unmatched. The chain's CDR3 is CASSSDRDTEAFF. The CDR3 DNA sequence: TGTGCCAGCAGCTCGGACAGGGACACTGAAGCTTTCTTT.